Below are 25 T cell receptor beta chains sequenced from a single sample in a study of control samples from healthy donors and cancer patients. This table comes from immunoSEQ multiplex PCR, and its TCRdb copy is limited to in-frame clones, with some not included. The sample contains over 10,000 clones, over 70% of which appear only once. The sequenced material came from formalin-fixed, paraffin-embedded tissue. These TCRs come from a male donor with melanoma.

The CDR3 here is CASSISPPDTQYF. The CDR3 DNA sequence: TGTGCCAGTAGTATTTCTCCCCCAGATACGCAGTATTTT. The V and J genes are TRBV19 and TRBJ2-3; D is uncertain. The CDR3 is made up of 13 amino acids. CDR1 is LNHDA and CDR2 is SQIVND in the germline V gene (reference sequence). V was clipped by 3 bases and J by 4 bases, with 8 bases between them.

The rearrangement links TRBV11-1 to TRBJ1-3; tentative D call: TRBD1 (5 bases). With 2 bases removed from V and 0 bases from J, the gap between germline ends came to 11 bases. The germline V gene encodes CDR1 SGHAT and CDR2 FQDESV (reference sequence). The CDR3 sequence is 16 residues long. DNA of the CDR3: TGTGCCAGCAGCTTACTGGGACCAAACTCTGGAAACACCATATATTTT. It specifies CASSLLGPNSGNTIYF.

This clone was observed a handful of times. The DNA for the CDR3 is TGTGCCAGCAGCGTAGATGACGGGGCACGATATGGCTACACCTTC. Translated: CASSVDDGARYGYTF. The rearrangement joins TRBV9 to TRBJ1-2; perhaps TRBD1 as D (5 bases). Trimming shortened V by 0 bases and J by 5 bases, and 14 bases separated the two germline ends. The germline CDR1 and CDR2 sequences are SGDLS and YYNGEE. The CDR3 covers 15 residues.

Concerning this clone: A read error may account for a junction end that differs from germline. This chain uses TRBV15 with TRBJ1-4; TRBD1 might be the D (6 bases). The CDR3 runs 15 residues. Germline CDR1 reads LNHNV; CDR2 reads YYDKDF (reference sequence). CDR3 region: CATSRARGSNEKLFF. CDR3 DNA sequence: TGTGCCACCAGCAGAGCAAGGGGGTCTAACGAAAAACTGTTTTTT.

The chain uses TRBV10-3 and TRBJ2-7; D gene ambiguous. Germline loops: CDR1 ENHRY, CDR2 SYGVKD. The CDR3 runs to 13 residues. Trimming shortened V by 6 bases and J by 3 bases, and 12 bases separated the two germline ends. The DNA for the CDR3 is TGTGCCATCAGAGGCGGATCCTTCTACGAGCAGTACTTC. It codes for CAIRGGSFYEQYF.

This chain links TRBV7-9 with TRBJ2-3, with 9 bases fitting TRBD2. The CDR3 has 17 residues. Trimming cost V 1 base and J 5 bases; bases outside gene matches: 10. The germline V gene encodes CDR1 SEHNR and CDR2 FQNEAQ (reference sequence). CDR3 protein: CASSLGKAGGQRDTQYF. CDR3 nucleotides: TGTGCCAGCAGCTTAGGCAAAGCGGGGGGCCAGCGAGATACGCAGTATTTT.

The chain employs TRBV24-1 and TRBJ1-2; tentative D call: TRBD1 (5 bases). Germline values: CDR1 KGHDR, CDR2 SFDVKD. This CDR3 comprises 17 residues. V was trimmed by 4 bases and J by 4 bases, leaving 21 bases between them. CDR3 nucleotides: TGTGCCACCAGTGAGAACCAGGGCGGAGGGTTCAGCTATGGCTACACCTTC. Encoded protein: CATSENQGGGFSYGYTF.

This clone was recorded once. The chain combines TRBV19 with TRBJ2-4; D assignment may be TRBD1 or TRBD2 (5 bases each). The CDR3 is made up of 15 amino acids. V shed 1 base and J shed 5 bases, with 12 bases lying between them. Germline lookup yields CDR1 LNHDA and CDR2 SQIVND (reference sequence). CDR3 in DNA: TGTGCCAGTAGTATAGTAGCCAGGGACCAAAACATTCAGTACTTC. Translating gives CASSIVARDQNIQYF. Looking up the rest from reference TRBV19 and TRBJ2-4 gives the full variable domain: DGGITQSPKYLFRKEGQNVTLSCEQNLNHDAMYWYRQDPGQGLRLIYYSQIVNDFQKGDIAEGYSVSREKKESFPLTVTSAQKNPTAFYLCASSIVARDQNIQYFGAGTRLSVL.

The gene calls are TRBV7-3 and TRBJ1-4; a possible D gene is TRBD1 (5 bases). The V end lost 3 bases, the J end lost 0 bases, and 20 bases lay between the germline ends. CDR3 size: 19 residues. CDR1 is SGHTA and CDR2 is FQGTGA in the germline V gene. CDR3 amino acids: CASSFERGSPPATNEKLFF. Here the CDR3 DNA reads TGTGCCAGCAGCTTTGAAAGGGGATCCCCTCCCGCAACTAATGAAAAACTGTTTTTT.

The gene calls are TRBV4-1 and TRBJ2-1; 12 nucleotides line up with TRBD1. V dropped 6 bases and J dropped 8; count of bases not matched to a gene: 5. The CDR3 loop spans 14 amino acids. Germline CDR1 is MGHRA and CDR2 is YSYEKL. The CDR3 region is CASSPGQGAYEQFF. The CDR3 DNA is TGCGCCAGCAGTCCGGGACAGGGGGCCTATGAGCAGTTCTTC.

This clone was seen once. V usage is TRBV7-9 and J usage is TRBJ1-1, with D unclear. Trimming took off 5 bases at V and 0 bases at J, with 4 bases between the two ends. Germline V gene sequence: CDR1 SEHNR, CDR2 FQNEAQ (reference sequence). The CDR3 is made up of 12 amino acids. CDR3 nucleotides: TGTGCCAGCAGCGAGATGAACACTGAAGCTTTCTTT. Protein sequence: CASSEMNTEAFF. Full variable domain (outside the CDR3, taken from reference TRBV7-9 and TRBJ1-1): DTGVSQNPRHKITKRGQNVTFRCDPISEHNRLYWYRQTLGQGPEFLTYFQNEAQLEKSRLLSDRFSAERPKGSFSTLEIQRTEQGDSAMYLCASSEMNTEAFFGQGTRLTVV.

V is TRBV5-6 and J is TRBJ1-5, with D uncertain. Trimming removed 0 bases from V and 6 bases from J, with 10 bases in between. CDR3 length: 14 residues. Germline V lookup: CDR1 SGHDT, CDR2 YYEEEE. The CDR3 bases are TGTGCCAGCAGCTTGGCACAACGAAGTCAGCCCCAGCATTTT. Amino acid sequence: CASSLAQRSQPQHF.

The rearrangement links TRBV29-1 to TRBJ1-3; 7 bases fit TRBD1. After removal of 6 bases from V and 4 bases from J, the junction contained 6 bases not matched to a gene. This CDR3 region has 13 residues. Germline V lookup: CDR1 SQVTM, CDR2 ANQGSEA. The CDR3 nucleotides read TGCAGCGTCCTGACAGGGTCCGGAAACACCATATATTTT. Translation: CSVLTGSGNTIYF.

The V gene is TRBV7-3, the J gene TRBJ1-5, with TRBD1 matching over 8 bases. This CDR3 is built from 14 residues. From germline, CDR1 is SGHTA and CDR2 FQGTGA. The V gene end was trimmed by 5 bases and the J gene end by 2 bases; junction bases not matched to a gene: 2. The CDR3 protein is CASSPTGGNQPQHF. The CDR3 nucleotides are TGTGCCAGCAGCCCGACAGGGGGCAATCAGCCCCAGCATTTT.

The chain is built from TRBV5-4 and TRBJ2-5; 12 bases fit TRBD2. This CDR3 is 19 amino acids long. Trimming removed 0 bases from V and 0 bases from J; junction bases left unmatched: 9. CDR1 and CDR2 (germline): SGHNT, YYREEE (reference sequence). The CDR3 is CASSLARLAGVSYQETQYF. The CDR3 DNA reads as TGTGCCAGCAGCTTGGCGCGACTAGCGGGGGTATCGTACCAAGAGACCCAGTACTTC. The full variable domain, with the rest looked up from reference TRBV5-4 and TRBJ2-5, is ETGVTQSPTHLIKTRGQQVTLRCSSQSGHNTVSWYQQALGQGPQFIFQYYREEENGRGNFPPRFSGLQFPNYSSELNVNALELDDSALYLCASSLARLAGVSYQETQYFGPGTRLLVL.

The chain employs TRBV10-2 and TRBJ1-6; TRBD1 matches 7 bases. The CDR3 runs 16 residues. With 9 bases clipped from V and 0 bases from J, the junction kept 8 bases outside the gene matches. Germline V gene sequence: CDR1 WSHSY, CDR2 SAAADI. The CDR3 coding sequence is TGCGCCAGTTCGACAGGGCTGAGCTCCTATAATTCACCCCTCCACTTT. Translation: CASSTGLSSYNSPLHF.

The rearrangement links TRBV5-6 to TRBJ1-2; TRBD1 matches 10 bases. The CDR3 spans 13 residues. The germline V gene encodes CDR1 SGHDT and CDR2 YYEEEE. Trimming cost V 5 bases and J 8 bases; bases outside gene matches: 6. As DNA, the CDR3 is TGTGCCAGCAGTTTGACAGGGGGCGAAGGCTACACCTTC. Its protein is CASSLTGGEGYTF.

The V gene is TRBV18, the J gene TRBJ2-1; weak D call: TRBD2 (7 bases). The CDR3 consists of 16 residues. V was clipped by 6 bases and J by 1 base, with 16 bases between them. Germline V gene sequence: CDR1 KGHSH, CDR2 LQKENI. The DNA of the CDR3 is TGTGCCAGCTCTCCGAAGGGGGGGGCTTCCTACAATGAGCAGTTCTTC. The encoded protein is CASSPKGGASYNEQFF.

The chain uses TRBV3-1 (or the pseudogene TRBV3-2) and TRBJ2-1, with no clear D. This CDR3 spans 13 amino acids. V was cut by 4 bases and J by 7 bases, with 11 bases left in between. CDR1 is LGHDT, CDR2 YNNKEL, per germline (reference sequence). CDR3 sequence: CASSPAPRNEQFF. The DNA of the CDR3 is TGTGCCAGCAGCCCCGCCCCTAGGAATGAGCAGTTCTTC.

CDR3 nucleotides: TGTGCCAGCAGCTGGGGACAGAGGCTCGGTGGCTACACCTTC. It translates to CASSWGQRLGGYTF. The chain links TRBV5-6 to TRBJ1-2; 7 bases line up with TRBD1. V shed 3 bases, J shed 7 bases, and the junction held 9 bases outside the gene matches. This CDR3 is built from 14 residues. Germline loops: CDR1 SGHDT, CDR2 YYEEEE.

The rearrangement links TRBV14 to TRBJ1-6, with TRBD1 matching over 8 bases. With 6 bases clipped from V and 10 bases from J, the junction kept 11 bases outside the gene matches. The germline CDR1 and CDR2 sequences are SGHDN and FVKESK. This CDR3 spans 15 amino acids. The CDR3 nucleotides are TGTGCCAGCAGGCCCGACAGGGGCGAACGATCACCCCTCCACTTT. Its protein product is CASRPDRGERSPLHF.

The chain combines TRBV7-6 with TRBJ2-5, with 7 bases lining up with TRBD2. In germline, CDR1 is SGHVS, CDR2 FNYEAQ. V dropped 4 bases and J dropped 2; count of bases not matched to a gene: 7. This CDR3 comprises 15 residues. In DNA form, the CDR3 reads TGTGCCAGCAGCTCCTTGGGGGGGGGACAAGAGACCCAGTACTTC. This encodes CASSSLGGGQETQYF.

The rearrangement uses TRBV7-3 and TRBJ2-3; D is undetermined. The CDR3 has 16 amino acids. The V and J ends lost 3 bases and 3 bases respectively, with 16 bases between them. The germline V gene has CDR1 SGHTA and CDR2 FQGTGA. CDR3 nucleotide sequence: TGTGCCAGCAGCTTGGGCCGTGGGTTCTCGACAGATACGCAGTATTTT. Its protein product is CASSLGRGFSTDTQYF.

This chain connects TRBV12-3 or TRBV12-4 to TRBJ1-2; 11 bases fit TRBD1. The CDR3 is 13 amino acids. J was trimmed by 7 bases and V by 5 bases; bases with no gene match: 3. CDR3 amino acids: CASSLDRGRGYTF. The CDR3 DNA sequence: TGTGCCAGCAGTCTGGACAGGGGGCGTGGCTACACCTTC.

This chain uses TRBV7-9 with TRBJ2-7, with 10 bases lining up with TRBD1. This CDR3 comprises 14 residues. Germline lookup yields CDR1 SEHNR and CDR2 FQNEAQ (reference sequence). V lost 5 bases and J lost 7; bases outside the gene matches: 8. CDR3 nucleotide sequence: TGTGCCAGCAGCCGTCAAGGACAGGGGGTTGAGCAGTACTTC. This encodes CASSRQGQGVEQYF.